The sample holds many counts of the clone carrying this T cell receptor beta chain. Its antigen remains unknown. The sample is drawn from a study of regulatory T cells in long-lasting Graves disease. Study-level findings and limits: Persistent disease favored TRBV28, TRBJ1-2 and TRBJ2-5. A greater number of public clonotypes (around 3,000) was shared by persistent patients than by new patients (roughly 880).

There are 16 residues in the CDR3. Trimming at V came to 3 bases and at J to 4 bases, leaving 8 bases not matched to a gene. CDR1 and CDR2 (germline): LGHDT, YNNKEL (reference sequence). For TCR beta, libraries came from iRepertoire HTBI primers and Arm-PCR of CDR3 regions. In TCRdb, the multiplex PCR reads were re-called with MiXCR into one record per CDR3 protein. The sample yields about half a million distinct CDR3 sequences, around 13% seen once. The time point was: newly diagnosed GD, antithyroid drugs for less than 3 months. RNA from PBMCs was the source of the TCR library. Graves' disease was diagnosed by American Thyroid Association guidelines. The sample also formed part of further work on T cells in Graves' hyperthyroidism and ophthalmopathy. That work contributes: From stable hyperthyroidism, ophthalmopathy was separated by a 13 V-J model.

The chain recombines TRBV3-1 with TRBJ2-2, with 7 nucleotides matching TRBD2. The sequence came from a woman in her 30s with Graves disease. Sequenced here: peripheral blood mononuclear cells (PBMCs), sampled at new diagnosis, from a patient treated with antithyroid drugs. This chain's CDR3 is CASSHFALAFTGELFF. DNA for the CDR3: TGTGCCAGCAGCCATTTTGCACTAGCGTTCACCGGGGAGCTGTTTTTT.